One sample yielded the 9 T cell receptor beta chains listed below, sequenced in a study of blood T cells in healthy people across ages. The second PCR ran about 6 to 11 cycles with a sample-barcoded 5' primer and J-beta primers. TCRdb ran MiXCR on the 5' RACE reads and lists one entry per CDR3 protein. The table lists approximately 690,000 distinct CDR3 sequences, approximately 40% of them singletons. Sequenced sample: blood. The receptor set was obtained from a man older than 75 in good health.

V gene TRBV10-2 combines with J gene TRBJ2-5, with 13 bases lining up with TRBD2. CDR1 is WSHSY and CDR2 is SAAADI in the germline V gene. The CDR3 sequence is 13 residues long. J gave up 11 bases and V 8 bases, and 8 bases lay outside the gene matches. CDR3 sequence (DNA): TGCGCCAGCGGACTAGCGGGAGCCTACAAGCAGTACTTC. Encoded protein: CASGLAGAYKQYF.

This clonotype was observed a few times. The V call is TRBV9, the J call TRBJ1-2; 10 nucleotides line up with TRBD1. The CDR3 totals 16 residues. V was pared by 0 bases and J by 5 bases, with 7 bases of the junction left unmatched. CDR1 and CDR2 (germline): SGDLS, YYNGEE. The CDR3 region is CASSVGQGALPYGYTF. In nucleotides, the CDR3 is TGTGCCAGCAGCGTAGGACAGGGGGCTTTACCATATGGCTACACCTTC.

The J gene is TRBJ2-3, the V gene TRBV6-4; D is perhaps TRBD1 (6 bases). Per the germline V gene, CDR1 is MRHNA and CDR2 is SNTAGT. This CDR3 is 15 amino acids long. Trimming took 5 bases from V and 0 from J, leaving 12 bases between them. The CDR3 reads CASSPRGSSTDTQYF. Here the CDR3 DNA reads TGTGCCAGCAGTCCTAGGGGGTCTAGCACAGATACGCAGTATTTT.

This rearrangement joins TRBV2 to TRBJ2-1, with D possibly TRBD1 on 6 matching bases. Germline V gene data show CDR1 as SNHLY and CDR2 as FYNNEI. V lost 0 bases and J lost 3, with 12 bases in between. The CDR3 totals 16 residues. Here the CDR3 reads CASSEALQGGYNEQFF. CDR3 bases: TGTGCCAGCAGTGAAGCGCTTCAAGGGGGCTACAATGAGCAGTTCTTC.

The V and J genes are TRBV4-3 and TRBJ2-1; TRBD2 matches at 9 bases. The germline gives CDR1 LGHNA, CDR2 YSLEER. There are 17 residues in the CDR3. The J segment lost 6 bases and the V segment lost 4 bases, leaving 13 bases of the junction unmatched. CDR3 loop: CASSPRVTGTSCNEQFF. The CDR3 DNA reads TGCGCCAGCAGCCCAAGAGTCACCGGGACTAGCTGCAATGAGCAGTTCTTC.

This clonotype was seen only once. This chain links TRBV6-5 with TRBJ1-6, with TRBD1 matching over 8 bases. CDR3 length: 16 residues. Germline trimming cut 4 bases from V and 8 bases from J; bases unmatched to any gene: 10. Germline loops: CDR1 MNHEY, CDR2 SVGAGI. CDR3 bases: TGTGCCAGCAGTTGTCGAGCAAACAGGGGGGATTCACCCCTCCACTTT. Protein product: CASSCRANRGDSPLHF.

For the CDR3, the DNA is TGCAGTGCTAGGCGGGACTCCTACGAGCAGTACTTC. It specifies CSARRDSYEQYF. This rearrangement joins TRBV20-1 to TRBJ2-4; possible D gene TRBD2, 6 bases. The J call may be wrong; the DNA end is better matched by TRBJ2-7. CDR1 is DFQATT, CDR2 SNEGSKA, per germline (reference sequence). The CDR3 runs to 12 residues.

Only a few counts were recorded for this clonotype. This chain joins TRBV6-6 and TRBJ2-7; 7 nucleotides line up with TRBD1. This CDR3 is built from 15 residues. J gave up 0 bases and V 9 bases, and 11 bases lay outside the gene matches. The V gene's germline CDR1 is MNHNY and CDR2 SVGAGI (reference sequence). CDR3 region: CASTTLTGSSYEQYF. The CDR3 DNA follows: TGTGCCAGTACAACCCTGACAGGGTCCTCCTACGAGCAGTACTTC.

V is TRBV6-5 and J is TRBJ1-5, with a weak D call TRBD1 (6 bases). Germline V gene lookup returns CDR1 MNHEY and CDR2 SVGAGI. The CDR3 is made up of 18 amino acids. V was shortened by 5 bases and J by 2 bases, with 22 bases between the two germline ends. The CDR3, as DNA: TGTGCCAGCAGTAACCTGGGGGCCTCAGGGAAGGGCAATCAGCCCCAGCATTTT. Translated: CASSNLGASGKGNQPQHF.